The rows below give T cell receptor beta chains drawn from one sample of a study of blood T cell repertoires in COVID-19. Method: immunoSEQ multiplex PCR; TCRdb's copy keeps in-frame clones and lacks some. Among 350,000 to 450,000 clones, approximately 93% were seen once, and the ten largest hold just over 0.85%. The sample taken for sequencing was PBMCs or T cells enriched from blood (not recorded which). These TCRs come from a woman between 35 and 50 years old who had been exposed to COVID-19. Each CDR3 is given with its conserved first and last residue. The D gene is left open where the match is weak. Size tells how often a clone was seen (once, few, many) or the class of an expanded clone, and some rows leave it out.

size: -; V: TRBV30; D: TRBD2; J: TRBJ2-2; CDR3: CAWSVGRAGEAGELFF; DNA: TGTGCCTGGAGTGTAGGGAGGGCGGGAGAGGCCGGGGAGCTGTTTTTT
size: -; V: TRBV5-5; D: -; J: TRBJ2-2; CDR3: CASSLGQGKTANTGELFF; DNA: TGTGCCAGCAGCTTGGGGCAGGGGAAGACCGCGAACACCGGGGAGCTGTTTTTT
size: once; V: TRBV3-1/TRBV3-2; D: TRBD2; J: TRBJ2-3; CDR3: CASSLERGGSTDTQYF; DNA: TGTGCCAGCAGCCTTGAGCGGGGGGGAAGCACAGATACGCAGTATTTT
size: few; V: TRBV5-6; D: -; J: TRBJ2-5; CDR3: CASSDQGTQYF; DNA: TGTGCCAGCAGCGACCAGGGTACCCAGTACTTC
size: -; V: TRBV30; D: -; J: TRBJ1-1; CDR3: CAWTWGGVTEAFF; DNA: TGTGCCTGGACTTGGGGGGGGGTGACTGAAGCTTTCTTT
size: -; V: TRBV27; D: TRBD2; J: TRBJ2-3; CDR3: CASSLSPINWAGGRTDTQYF; DNA: TGTGCCAGCAGTTTATCGCCTATAAATTGGGCGGGGGGGCGGACAGATACGCAGTATTTT
size: -; V: TRBV4-1; D: -; J: TRBJ1-5; CDR3: CASSQEAETNQPQHF; DNA: TGCGCCAGCAGCCAAGAAGCGGAAACCAATCAGCCCCAGCATTTT
size: -; V: TRBV7-9; D: TRBD1; J: TRBJ1-2; CDR3: CASSLGQGAYGYTF; DNA: TGTGCCAGCAGCTTAGGACAGGGGGCTTATGGCTACACCTTC
size: -; V: TRBV5-1; D: TRBD1; J: TRBJ2-1; CDR3: CASRHTDRGREEQFF; DNA: TGCGCCAGCAGACATACGGACAGGGGGCGCGAGGAGCAGTTCTTC
size: -; V: TRBV15; D: TRBD1; J: TRBJ1-2; CDR3: CATSSIGQGYGYTF; DNA: TGTGCCACCAGCAGTATCGGACAGGGCTATGGCTACACCTTC
size: -; V: TRBV5-1; D: TRBD1; J: TRBJ1-5; CDR3: CASARGGQGGNQPQHF; DNA: TGCGCCAGCGCCCGAGGGGGACAGGGGGGCAATCAGCCCCAGCATTTT
size: -; V: TRBV30; D: -; J: TRBJ1-5; CDR3: CAWSATGSGQPQHF; DNA: TGTGCCTGGAGCGCTACAGGGTCTGGTCAGCCCCAGCATTTT
size: -; V: TRBV24-1; D: TRBD1; J: TRBJ1-4; CDR3: CAKFKVWTGCREKLFF; DNA: TGTGCCAAGTTTAAAGTTTGGACAGGGTGCAGAGAAAAACTGTTTTTT
size: -; V: TRBV7-9; D: TRBD1; J: TRBJ1-1; CDR3: CASSLLTGATEAFF; DNA: TGTGCCAGCAGCCTGCTGACAGGGGCGACTGAAGCTTTCTTT
size: -; V: TRBV28; D: -; J: TRBJ1-5; CDR3: CASTLIPDSSNQPQHF; DNA: TGTGCCAGCACCTTGATTCCGGACAGCAGCAATCAGCCCCAGCATTTT
size: -; V: TRBV7-7; D: -; J: TRBJ2-1; CDR3: CASSQTWQTNEQFF; DNA: TGTGCTAGCAGCCAGACGTGGCAGACTAATGAGCAGTTCTTC
size: -; V: TRBV27; D: TRBD1; J: TRBJ2-7; CDR3: CASSEYRGTVYEQYF; DNA: TGTGCCAGCAGTGAATACAGGGGCACTGTCTACGAGCAGTACTTC
size: -; V: TRBV2; D: -; J: TRBJ1-5; CDR3: CASTPQYSNQPQHF; DNA: TGTGCCAGCACCCCCCAGTATAGCAATCAGCCCCAGCATTTT
size: -; V: TRBV9; D: -; J: TRBJ2-3; CDR3: CASSVVWGELADTQYF; DNA: TGTGCCAGCAGCGTAGTGTGGGGGGAACTGGCAGATACGCAGTATTTT
size: -; V: TRBV5-1; D: -; J: TRBJ2-1; CDR3: CASSSQGVSYNEQFF; DNA: TGCGCCAGCAGCTCACAGGGCGTCTCCTACAATGAGCAGTTCTTC
size: -; V: TRBV27; D: TRBD1; J: TRBJ1-2; CDR3: CASSFRGQVNYGYTF; DNA: TGTGCCAGCAGTTTCCGTGGACAGGTTAACTATGGCTACACCTTC
size: -; V: TRBV2; D: TRBD1; J: TRBJ2-6; CDR3: CAILKGQGGSGANVLTF; DNA: TGTGCCATCCTAAAAGGACAGGGGGGCTCTGGGGCCAACGTCCTGACTTTC
size: few; V: TRBV5-1; D: -; J: TRBJ1-4; CDR3: CASSLDSATNEKLFF; DNA: TGCGCCAGCAGCTTGGACAGTGCAACTAATGAAAAACTGTTTTTT
size: -; V: TRBV7-9; D: TRBD1; J: TRBJ2-1; CDR3: CASSLGAGGRNEQFF; DNA: TGTGCCAGCAGCTTAGGGGCAGGGGGCCGGAATGAGCAGTTCTTC
size: -; V: TRBV7-2; D: -; J: TRBJ1-1; CDR3: CASSPRLENTEAFF; DNA: TGTGCCAGCAGCCCTCGGTTAGAGAACACTGAAGCTTTCTTT
size: -; V: TRBV6-1; D: -; J: TRBJ2-5; CDR3: CASSGGFRDKEETQYF; DNA: TGTGCCAGCAGTGGAGGGTTCCGGGACAAGGAAGAGACCCAGTACTTC
size: -; V: TRBV7-9; D: -; J: TRBJ1-2; CDR3: CASSLVEHYGYTF; DNA: TGTGCCAGCAGCTTAGTCGAGCACTATGGCTACACCTTC
size: -; V: TRBV7-9; D: -; J: TRBJ1-2; CDR3: CASSLRLGAYGYTF; DNA: TGTGCCAGCAGCTTGCGGTTAGGAGCCTATGGCTACACCTTC
size: -; V: TRBV2; D: TRBD2; J: TRBJ2-7; CDR3: CASSEWRGVSYEQYF; DNA: TGTGCCAGCAGTGAATGGCGGGGGGTTTCCTACGAGCAGTACTTC
size: once; V: TRBV15; D: TRBD1; J: TRBJ2-7; CDR3: CATSRDVGTGTYEQYF; DNA: TGTGCCACCAGCAGAGATGTGGGGACAGGTACCTACGAGCAGTACTTC
size: -; V: TRBV19; D: -; J: TRBJ1-2; CDR3: CASSIDLRDPGANYGYTF; DNA: TGTGCCAGTAGTATAGATCTCAGGGATCCTGGAGCTAACTATGGCTACACCTTC
size: -; V: TRBV7-8; D: -; J: TRBJ1-5; CDR3: CASSRLRGQPQHF; DNA: TGTGCCAGCAGCCGACTTAGGGGTCAGCCCCAGCATTTT
size: -; V: TRBV30; D: -; J: TRBJ1-1; CDR3: CAWSGATNTEAFF; DNA: TGTGCCTGGAGTGGGGCGACGAACACTGAAGCTTTCTTT
size: -; V: TRBV2; D: -; J: TRBJ1-3; CDR3: CASSSGGNTIYF; DNA: TGTGCCAGCAGTAGCGGTGGAAACACCATATATTTT
size: -; V: TRBV6-5; D: -; J: TRBJ2-3; CDR3: CASSYGAGTDTQYF; DNA: TGTGCCAGCAGTTACGGCGCGGGCACAGATACGCAGTATTTT
size: -; V: TRBV11-3; D: TRBD1; J: TRBJ2-1; CDR3: CASSSLDRVGNEQFF; DNA: TGTGCCAGCAGCTCCCTGGACAGGGTGGGCAATGAGCAGTTCTTC
size: -; V: TRBV29-1; D: -; J: TRBJ1-2; CDR3: CSVEVGAGGYTF; DNA: TGCAGCGTTGAAGTAGGGGCCGGGGGCTACACCTTC
size: few; V: TRBV6-6; D: -; J: TRBJ2-3; CDR3: CASSPPLGGGGTDTQYF; DNA: TGTGCCAGCAGTCCCCCCCTGGGAGGAGGCGGCACAGATACGCAGTATTTT
size: -; V: TRBV7-2; D: TRBD2; J: TRBJ2-1; CDR3: CASSASGRGEQFF; DNA: TGTGCCAGCAGCGCCAGCGGGAGGGGTGAGCAGTTCTTC
size: -; V: TRBV5-1; D: -; J: TRBJ1-3; CDR3: CASSLEFGVGTIYF; DNA: TGCGCCAGCAGCTTGGAATTCGGGGTAGGCACCATATATTTT
size: -; V: TRBV4-1; D: TRBD1; J: TRBJ1-5; CDR3: CASSQDPGTANQPQHF; DNA: TGCGCCAGCAGCCAAGATCCTGGGACAGCGAATCAGCCCCAGCATTTT
size: -; V: TRBV7-2; D: -; J: TRBJ2-7; CDR3: CASSPRTSGEQYF; DNA: TGTGCCAGCAGCCCTCGGACCTCGGGGGAGCAGTACTTC
size: -; V: TRBV7-6; D: -; J: TRBJ2-3; CDR3: CASSFTRGLSTDTQYF; DNA: TGTGCCAGCAGCTTTACGAGGGGACTCTCCACAGATACGCAGTATTTT
size: -; V: TRBV5-1; D: -; J: TRBJ2-5; CDR3: CASSPRQKETQYF; DNA: TGCGCCAGCAGCCCCCGACAGAAAGAGACCCAGTACTTC
size: once; V: TRBV7-2; D: TRBD1; J: TRBJ1-4; CDR3: CASSLQGAAGEKLFF; DNA: TGTGCCAGCAGCTTACAGGGGGCGGCAGGTGAAAAACTGTTTTTT
size: -; V: TRBV9; D: TRBD2; J: TRBJ2-1; CDR3: CASSASGNTYNEQFF; DNA: TGTGCCAGCAGCGCCAGCGGGAATACCTACAATGAGCAGTTCTTC
size: -; V: TRBV3-1/TRBV3-2; D: TRBD1; J: TRBJ1-2; CDR3: CASSITGGSYGYTF; DNA: TGTGCCAGCAGCATTACAGGGGGGAGTTATGGCTACACCTTC
size: -; V: TRBV11-2; D: -; J: TRBJ1-1; CDR3: CASRRQTPEAFF; DNA: TGTGCCAGCCGCCGACAGACTCCTGAAGCTTTCTTT
size: once; V: TRBV9; D: -; J: TRBJ1-3; CDR3: CASSVEPFRAGGNTIYF; DNA: TGTGCCAGCAGCGTAGAACCGTTTAGGGCGGGGGGAAACACCATATATTTT
size: -; V: TRBV24-1; D: TRBD2; J: TRBJ2-1; CDR3: CATSGTARSNEQFF; DNA: TGTGCCACTAGCGGGACGGCGCGGAGCAATGAGCAGTTCTTC
size: once; V: TRBV9; D: -; J: TRBJ1-3; CDR3: CASSVEPWGSSGNTIYF; DNA: TGTGCCAGCAGCGTAGAGCCCTGGGGCAGCTCTGGAAACACCATATATTTT
size: -; V: TRBV27; D: -; J: TRBJ1-1; CDR3: CASRPPGVGEAFF; DNA: TGTGCCAGCAGACCGCCCGGGGTGGGTGAAGCTTTCTTT
size: -; V: TRBV10-2; D: -; J: TRBJ1-5; CDR3: CASSGPGNQPQHF; DNA: TGCGCCAGCAGTGGGCCAGGCAATCAGCCCCAGCATTTT
size: -; V: TRBV25-1; D: -; J: TRBJ1-2; CDR3: CASSEGGDYGYTF; DNA: TGTGCCAGCAGTGAGGGGGGGGACTATGGCTACACCTTC
size: few; V: TRBV6-5; D: TRBD1; J: TRBJ1-1; CDR3: CASRPQGGTEAFF; DNA: TGTGCCAGCAGACCACAGGGGGGGACTGAAGCTTTCTTT
size: few; V: TRBV19; D: -; J: TRBJ1-5; CDR3: CASSPGRSNQPQHF; DNA: TGTGCCAGTAGCCCTGGGAGGAGCAATCAGCCCCAGCATTTT
size: -; V: TRBV19; D: -; J: TRBJ1-2; CDR3: CASSTGNNYGYTF; DNA: TGTGCCAGTAGTACAGGAAACAACTATGGCTACACCTTC
size: -; V: TRBV14; D: -; J: TRBJ2-7; CDR3: CASSQVGAGTLHF; DNA: -
size: -; V: TRBV7-2; D: -; J: TRBJ2-1; CDR3: CASSLLTSYNEQFF; DNA: TGTGCCAGCAGCTTACTGACTTCCTACAATGAGCAGTTCTTC